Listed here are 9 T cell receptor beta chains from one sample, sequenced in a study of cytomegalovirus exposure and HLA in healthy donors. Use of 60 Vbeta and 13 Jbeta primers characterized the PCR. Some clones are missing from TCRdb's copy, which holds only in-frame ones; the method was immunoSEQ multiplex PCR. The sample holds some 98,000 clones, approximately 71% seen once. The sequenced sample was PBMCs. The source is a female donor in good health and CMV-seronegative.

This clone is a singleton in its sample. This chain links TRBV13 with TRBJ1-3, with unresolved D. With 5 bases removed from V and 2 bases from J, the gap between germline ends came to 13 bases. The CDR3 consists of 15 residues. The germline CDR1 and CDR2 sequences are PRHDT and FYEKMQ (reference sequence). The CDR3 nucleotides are TGTGCCAGCAGCCTAAGCCCCTTTACTGGAAACACCATATATTTT. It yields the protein CASSLSPFTGNTIYF.

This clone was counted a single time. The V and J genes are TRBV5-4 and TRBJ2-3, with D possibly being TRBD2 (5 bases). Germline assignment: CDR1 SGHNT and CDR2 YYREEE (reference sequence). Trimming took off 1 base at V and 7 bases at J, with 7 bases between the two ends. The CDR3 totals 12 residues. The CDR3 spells CASSLRGNTQYF. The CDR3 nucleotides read TGTGCCAGCAGCTTGAGAGGGAATACGCAGTATTTT.

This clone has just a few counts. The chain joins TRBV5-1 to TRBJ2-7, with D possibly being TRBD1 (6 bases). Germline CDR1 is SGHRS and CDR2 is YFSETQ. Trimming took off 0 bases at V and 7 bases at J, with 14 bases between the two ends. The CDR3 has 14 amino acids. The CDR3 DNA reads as TGCGCCAGCAGCTTGGACGGACAGCCCCTAGAGCAGTACTTC. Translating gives CASSLDGQPLEQYF.

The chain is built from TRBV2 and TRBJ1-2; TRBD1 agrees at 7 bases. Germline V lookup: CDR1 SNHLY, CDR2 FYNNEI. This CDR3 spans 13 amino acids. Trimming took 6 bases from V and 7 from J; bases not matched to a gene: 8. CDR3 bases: TGTGCCAGCAGGGTGACAGGGAGTTTTGGCTACACCTTC. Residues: CASRVTGSFGYTF.

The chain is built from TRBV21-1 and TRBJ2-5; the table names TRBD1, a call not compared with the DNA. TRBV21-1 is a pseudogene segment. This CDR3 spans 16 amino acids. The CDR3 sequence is CASSTRRDSTWGTQYF. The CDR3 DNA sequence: TGTGCCAGCAGCACCCGCAGGGACAGCACCTGGGGGACCCAGTACTTC.

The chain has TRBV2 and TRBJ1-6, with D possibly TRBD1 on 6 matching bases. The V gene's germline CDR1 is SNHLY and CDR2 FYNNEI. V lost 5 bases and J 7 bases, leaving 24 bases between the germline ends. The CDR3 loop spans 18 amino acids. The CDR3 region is CASSTPSGTPRRNSPLHF. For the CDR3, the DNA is TGTGCCAGCAGTACCCCCTCCGGGACACCAAGACGGAATTCACCCCTCCACTTT.

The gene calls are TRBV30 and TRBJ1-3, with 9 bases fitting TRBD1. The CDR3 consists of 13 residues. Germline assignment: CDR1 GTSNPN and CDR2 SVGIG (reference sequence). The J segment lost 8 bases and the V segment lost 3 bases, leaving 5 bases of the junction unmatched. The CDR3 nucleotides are TGTGCCTGGAGCAGGGGACAGGGACACACCATATATTTT. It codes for CAWSRGQGHTIYF. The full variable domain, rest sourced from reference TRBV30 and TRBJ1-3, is SQTIHQWPATLVQPVGSPLSLECTVEGTSNPNLYWYRQAAGRGLQLLFYSVGIGQISSEVPQNLSASRPQDRQFILSSKKLLLSDSGFYLCAWSRGQGHTIYFGEGSWLTVV.

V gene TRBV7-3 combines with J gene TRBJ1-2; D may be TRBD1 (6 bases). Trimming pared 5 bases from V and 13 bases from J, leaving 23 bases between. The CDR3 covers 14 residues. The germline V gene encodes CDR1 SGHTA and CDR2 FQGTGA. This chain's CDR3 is CASSPKSMGADATF. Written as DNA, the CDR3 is TGTGCCAGCAGCCCCAAATCGATGGGGGCGGATGCCACCTTC.

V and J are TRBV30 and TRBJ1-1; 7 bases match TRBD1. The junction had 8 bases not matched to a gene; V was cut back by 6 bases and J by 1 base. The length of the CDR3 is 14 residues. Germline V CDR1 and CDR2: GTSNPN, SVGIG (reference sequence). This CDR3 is CACPGAGGNTEAFF. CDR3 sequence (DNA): TGTGCCTGCCCTGGGGCAGGGGGGAACACTGAAGCTTTCTTT.